The rows below give T cell receptor beta chains drawn from one sample of a study of blood T cell repertoires in COVID-19. The data were produced by immunoSEQ multiplex PCR, yet TCRdb's version contains in-frame clones alone and is incomplete. The sample contains roughly 62,000 clones, roughly 84% of which appear only once. The specimen sequenced was peripheral blood. All receptors derive from a man older than 75 with COVID-19, enrolled during active disease. CDR3s include the opening cysteine and the closing phenylalanine or tryptophan. A D gene is named only where the DNA matches it firmly. Size values are once, few and many counts, or a class for expanded clones, and some rows have none.

clone_size j_call v_call d_call cdr3_aa cdr3_nt
. TRBJ1-1 TRBV19 . CASAWGTTGAEAFF TGTGCCAGTGCCTGGGGCACCACGGGCGCTGAAGCTTTCTTT
. TRBJ2-1 TRBV30 . CAWSVLGDEQFF TGTGCCTGGAGTGTGCTAGGAGATGAGCAGTTCTTC
once TRBJ2-1 TRBV6-2/TRBV6-3 . CASSYRGLTSYNEQFF TGTGCCAGCAGTTACCGGGGACTGACCTCCTACAATGAGCAGTTCTTC
. TRBJ2-1 TRBV28 TRBD1 CASRFFQGANEQFF TGTGCCAGCAGGTTCTTTCAGGGGGCAAATGAGCAGTTCTTC
few TRBJ1-5 TRBV2 . CASTSTGQPQHF TGTGCCAGCACCTCGACGGGTCAGCCCCAGCATTTT
. TRBJ2-7 TRBV3-1/TRBV3-2 TRBD2 CASQPGLAPYEQYF TGTGCCAGTCAACCGGGACTAGCGCCCTACGAGCAGTACTTC
few TRBJ1-2 TRBV29-1 TRBD1 CSVELPGQGTYGYTF TGCAGCGTGGAGCTACCGGGACAGGGCACCTATGGCTACACCTTC
. TRBJ1-1 TRBV6-2/TRBV6-3 TRBD1 CASSYRRTGGMNTEAFF TGTGCCAGCAGTTACCGTCGGACAGGGGGGATGAACACTGAAGCTTTCTTT
once TRBJ1-5 TRBV18 . CASSPERGKGNQPQHF TGTGCCAGCTCACCAGAACGGGGTAAGGGCAATCAGCCCCAGCATTTT
. TRBJ1-5 TRBV30 TRBD1 CAWETGVNQPQHF TGTGCCTGGGAGACAGGGGTCAATCAGCCCCAGCATTTT
. TRBJ2-5 TRBV21-1 . CASSNQDRGDQETQYF TGTGCCAGCAGCAATCAGGACAGGGGGGACCAAGAGACCCAGTACTTC
few TRBJ1-6 TRBV5-1 TRBD1 CASRSGTGGSPLHF TGCGCCAGCAGGTCCGGGACAGGGGGTTCACCCCTCCACTTT
. TRBJ2-3 TRBV9 TRBD2 CASSAPSGGSTDTQYF TGTGCCAGCAGCGCTCCTAGCGGGGGCAGCACAGATACGCAGTATTTT
. TRBJ1-4 TRBV28 TRBD1 CASSPAGTEREKLFF TGTGCCAGCAGTCCGGCCGGGACAGAGAGGGAAAAACTGTTTTTT
. TRBJ1-1 TRBV5-5 . CASSLVWGRMNTEAFF TGTGCCAGCAGCTTGGTTTGGGGCAGGATGAACACTGAAGCTTTCTTT
. TRBJ1-2 TRBV9 TRBD1 CASSASGTGNYGYTF TGTGCCAGCAGCGCATCCGGGACAGGGAACTATGGCTACACCTTC
. TRBJ1-5 TRBV2 TRBD1 CASSEAGGYQPQHF TGTGCCAGCAGTGAAGCAGGGGGCTATCAGCCCCAGCATTTT
. TRBJ1-2 TRBV19 . CASSNRVLSYGYTF TGTGCCAGTAGTAACCGGGTTCTTAGCTATGGCTACACCTTC
. TRBJ2-3 TRBV21-1 . CASSLSSERGVGHPDPSTDTQYF TGTGCCAGCAGCCTATCGTCAGAGCGGGGGGTAGGACACCCGGATCCTAGCACAGATACGCAGTATTTT
. TRBJ1-2 TRBV7-9 TRBD1 CASSQPTRDRARLNYGYTF TGTGCCAGCAGCCAACCTACGAGAGACAGGGCTCGACTTAACTATGGCTACACCTTC
. TRBJ1-2 TRBV2 . CASTEGREGGYTF TGTGCCAGCACCGAGGGGCGGGAAGGGGGCTACACCTTC
. TRBJ1-1 TRBV5-4 . CASSEQGDGNTEAFF TGTGCCAGCAGCGAACAGGGAGATGGGAACACTGAAGCTTTCTTT
. TRBJ2-3 TRBV30 TRBD1 CAWRSGQGADTQYF TGTGCCTGGAGGTCGGGACAGGGTGCAGATACGCAGTATTTT
. TRBJ2-2 TRBV6-5 TRBD2 CASGPASGGTGELFF TGTGCCAGCGGGCCGGCTAGCGGGGGCACCGGGGAGCTGTTTTTT
. TRBJ1-1 TRBV5-6 . CASSLGQTEAFF TGTGCCAGCAGCTTGGGGCAGACTGAAGCTTTCTTT
few TRBJ1-3 TRBV28 TRBD1 CASSPGQGTGNTIYF TGTGCCAGCAGTCCCGGACAGGGGACTGGAAACACCATATATTTT
. TRBJ1-5 TRBV5-1 . CASSLGELNQPQHF TGCGCCAGCAGCTTAGGAGAGTTAAATCAGCCCCAGCATTTT
. TRBJ1-4 TRBV11-2 . CASSASGLPSEKLFF TGTGCCAGCAGCGCGTCGGGTCTCCCGAGTGAAAAACTGTTTTTT
. TRBJ1-1 TRBV5-6 . CASSFRRDTEAFF TGTGCCAGCAGCTTTCGGAGGGACACTGAAGCTTTCTTT
. TRBJ1-6 TRBV7-2 TRBD1 CASSPRQGYNSPLHF TGTGCCAGCAGCCCTCGACAGGGTTATAATTCACCCCTCCACTTT
once TRBJ1-2 TRBV7-6 TRBD1 CASSPRGRGYTF TGTGCCAGCAGCCCCAGGGGGCGAGGCTACACCTTC
. TRBJ1-3 TRBV25-1 . CASSERLSRGGRGNTIYF TGTGCCAGCAGTGAACGCCTCTCGAGGGGGGGCAGAGGAAACACCATATATTTT
. TRBJ2-1 TRBV9 TRBD2 CASSVLAGGPNNEQFF TGTGCCAGCAGCGTACTAGCGGGAGGCCCCAACAATGAGCAGTTCTTC
. TRBJ1-1 TRBV6-5 . CASSTDWNTEAFF TGTGCCAGCAGCACGGACTGGAACACTGAAGCTTTCTTT
. TRBJ1-5 TRBV7-8 TRBD1 CASSLGGNIRGPQHF TGTGCCAGCAGCCTAGGGGGCAACATCCGAGGGCCCCAGCATTTT
. TRBJ2-1 TRBV14 TRBD2 CASSTRAGLYNEQFF TGTGCCAGCAGCACCCGAGCGGGATTGTACAATGAGCAGTTCTTC
. TRBJ2-2 TRBV24-1 . CATSDSGGLGTGELFF TGTGCCACCAGTGATTCTGGAGGGCTGGGGACCGGGGAGCTGTTTTTT
. TRBJ1-2 TRBV10-3 TRBD1 CAISEGDRLYGYTF TGTGCCATCAGTGAGGGGGACAGACTCTATGGCTACACCTTC
. TRBJ1-3 TRBV27 . CASTQRAPSSGNTIYF TGTGCCAGCACCCAAAGAGCGCCAAGCTCTGGAAACACCATATATTTT
. TRBJ1-3 TRBV5-6 . CASSFRTEGNTIYF TGTGCCAGCAGCTTCCGGACAGAAGGAAACACCATATATTTT
. TRBJ1-1 TRBV29-1 TRBD1 CSVSTGVNTEAFF TGCAGCGTCTCGACAGGGGTGAACACTGAAGCTTTCTTT
. TRBJ2-1 TRBV15 . CATSRAGDNEQFF TGTGCCACCAGCAGGGCAGGGGACAATGAGCAGTTCTTC
. TRBJ2-1 TRBV6-5 . CASTNGGSSYNEQFF TGTGCCAGCACCAACGGCGGAAGCTCCTACAATGAGCAGTTCTTC
. TRBJ1-6 TRBV9 . CASSVVGGNSPLHF TGTGCCAGCAGCGTAGTTGGGGGCAATTCACCCCTCCACTTT
. TRBJ2-3 TRBV30 . CAWLVGLTDTQYF TGTGCCTGGCTGGTGGGACTCACAGATACGCAGTATTTT
. TRBJ1-6 TRBV5-1 TRBD1 CASSPGQGENSPLHF TGCGCCAGCAGCCCGGGACAGGGGGAAAATTCACCCCTCCACTTT